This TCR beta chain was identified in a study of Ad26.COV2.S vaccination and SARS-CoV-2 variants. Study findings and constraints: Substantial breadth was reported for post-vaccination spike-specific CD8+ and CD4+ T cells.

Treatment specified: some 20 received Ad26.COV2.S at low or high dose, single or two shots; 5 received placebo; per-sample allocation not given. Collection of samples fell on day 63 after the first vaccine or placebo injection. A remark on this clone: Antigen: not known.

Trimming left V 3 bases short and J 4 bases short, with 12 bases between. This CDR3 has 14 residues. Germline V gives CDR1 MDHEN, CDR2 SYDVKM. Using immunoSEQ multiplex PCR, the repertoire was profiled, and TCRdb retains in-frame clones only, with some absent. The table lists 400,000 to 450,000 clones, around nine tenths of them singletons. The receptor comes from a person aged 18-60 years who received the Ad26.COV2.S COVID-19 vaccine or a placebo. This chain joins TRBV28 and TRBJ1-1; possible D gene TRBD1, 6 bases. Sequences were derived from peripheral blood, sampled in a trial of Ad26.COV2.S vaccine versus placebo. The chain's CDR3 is CASSFRGLGTEAFF. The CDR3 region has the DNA TGTGCCAGCAGTTTCCGGGGGCTTGGCACTGAAGCTTTCTTT.